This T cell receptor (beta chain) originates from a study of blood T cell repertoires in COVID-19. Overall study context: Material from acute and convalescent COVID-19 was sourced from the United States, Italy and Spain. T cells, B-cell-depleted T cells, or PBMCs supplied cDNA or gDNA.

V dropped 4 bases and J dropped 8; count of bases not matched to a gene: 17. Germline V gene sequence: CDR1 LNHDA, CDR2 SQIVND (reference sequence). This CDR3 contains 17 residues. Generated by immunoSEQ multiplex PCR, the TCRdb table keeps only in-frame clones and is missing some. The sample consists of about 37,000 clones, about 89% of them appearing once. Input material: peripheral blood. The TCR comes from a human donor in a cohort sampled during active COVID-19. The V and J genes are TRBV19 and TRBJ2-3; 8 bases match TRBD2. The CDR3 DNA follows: TGTGCCAGTAGTACCACTAAACTAGCGGACCAGAGGGGTACGCAGTATTTT. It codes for CASSTTKLADQRGTQYF.